One and the same sample provided the 10 T cell receptor beta chains below, sequenced in a study of T cells in women clearing cervical HPV infection. Here immunoSEQ multiplex PCR was the method, and the copy in TCRdb shows in-frame clones only, minus some. The ten top clones account for approximately 3%, within a sample of about 29,000 clones. The sequenced material came from blood buffy coat. All receptors derive from a woman aged 18-70 years with a cervical HPV16 infection that either progressed to CIN3+ or cleared (not recorded which).

As for this clone: The read finishes 3 residues shy of the CDR3 end, and the germline J gene is used to complete it. The chain carries TRBV19 and TRBJ1-1, with TRBD1 identical over 7 bases. This CDR3 comprises 13 residues. J gave up 3 bases and V 9 bases, and 7 bases lay outside the gene matches. Germline assignment: CDR1 LNHDA and CDR2 SQIVND (reference sequence). The part of the CDR3 DNA that was read is TGTGCCAGCCAGAGACAGGGATACACTGAA. Translated: CASQRQGYTE. The CDR3, in full, reads CASQRQGYTEAFF.

About this clone itself: The CDR3 end falls 3 residues outside the read, so it is completed with the germline J gene. V and J are TRBV5-4 and TRBJ1-3, with D tentatively TRBD1 (6 bases). The germline gives CDR1 SGHNT, CDR2 YYREEE (reference sequence). Trimming pared 0 bases from V and 2 bases from J, leaving 9 bases between. The CDR3 extends over 15 amino acids. CDR3 bases read: TGTGCCAGCAGCTTGGGTGGGGGCACTGGAAACACC. The encoded protein is CASSLGGGTGNT. The CDR3 as a whole reads CASSLGGGTGNTIYF.

For this clone: Sequencing ends 3 residues short of the CDR3 end; the germline J gene provides the rest. V gene TRBV7-9 combines with J gene TRBJ2-1; 7 nucleotides agree with TRBD2. The V gene end was trimmed by 5 bases and the J gene end by 7 bases; junction bases not matched to a gene: 11. Germline V CDR1 and CDR2: SEHNR, FQNEAQ (reference sequence). The CDR3 is made up of 15 amino acids. CDR3 bases read: TGTGCCAGCAGCACACCGGGACTAAATTTGAATGAG. As protein: CASSTPGLNLNE. The entire CDR3 sequence reads CASSTPGLNLNEQFF. The full variable domain, its missing parts supplied by reference TRBV7-9 and TRBJ2-1, is DTGVSQNPRHKITKRGQNVTFRCDPISEHNRLYWYRQTLGQGPEFLTYFQNEAQLEKSRLLSDRFSAERPKGSFSTLEIQRTEQGDSAMYLCASSTPGLNLNEQFFGPGTRLTVL.

On this clone: The DNA ends 3 residues before the CDR3 does, and the rest of the CDR3 is filled in from the germline J gene. The chain recombines TRBV30 with TRBJ1-6; 9 bases match TRBD1. This CDR3 has 14 amino acids. J was trimmed by 7 bases and V by 3 bases; bases with no gene match: 4. Germline V gene sequence: CDR1 GTSNPN, CDR2 SVGIG (reference sequence). The CDR3 DNA, read in part, is TGTGCCTGGAGGGGACAGGGAGACAATTCACCC. It translates to CAWRGQGDNSP. The whole CDR3 reads CAWRGQGDNSPLHF.

As for this clone: The CDR3 end lies 3 residues beyond the end of the read and is filled in from the germline J gene. V is TRBV11-1 and J is TRBJ2-5, with 8 bases fitting TRBD1. V was clipped by 1 base and J by 4 bases; unmatched bases: 2. CDR1 is SGHAT, CDR2 FQDESV, per germline (reference sequence). The CDR3 totals 14 residues. The CDR3 sequence is CASSLVDRGETQYF. The sequenced part of the CDR3 DNA is TGTGCCAGCAGCTTAGTTGACAGGGGAGAGACC.

In the case of this clone: The observed sequence ends 3 residues before the CDR3 terminus, with the missing tail filled in from the germline J gene. The gene calls are TRBV2 and TRBJ1-1; D unclear. Trimming shortened V by 5 bases and J by 4 bases, and 17 bases separated the two germline ends. The germline V gene encodes CDR1 SNHLY and CDR2 FYNNEI. The CDR3 has 15 amino acids. The CDR3 DNA, read in part, is TGTGCCAGCAGTCCGAGACGGGTCGTGGGCACTGAA. Its translation: CASSPRRVVGTE. The entire CDR3 reads CASSPRRVVGTEAFF.

On this clone itself: The missing CDR3 end, 3 residues past where the read stops, is filled in from the germline J gene. This rearrangement joins TRBV6-1 to TRBJ1-2; perhaps TRBD1 as D (5 bases). The CDR3 is 13 amino acids. Germline CDR1 MNHNS, CDR2 SASEGT. Trimming removed 2 bases from V and 1 base from J, with 5 bases in between. The CDR3 loop reads CASSEQGNYGYTF. The sequenced part of the CDR3 DNA is TGTGCCAGCAGTGAACAGGGTAACTATGGC.

About this clone itself: Germline is not matched at one junction end, which may reflect a read error. The read terminates 3 residues ahead of where the CDR3 ends, so the germline J gene completes it. V and J are TRBV2 and TRBJ1-6; D not certain. The CDR3 runs to 14 residues. Germline lookup yields CDR1 SNHLY and CDR2 FYNNEI. The CDR3 sequence: CASKADSDNSPLHF. CDR3 bases read: TGTGCCAGCAAGGCGGACTCCGATAATTCACCC.

Note on this clone: The CDR3 is cut off 3 residues early in the read; its end comes from the germline J gene. V gene TRBV12-3 or TRBV12-4 combines with J gene TRBJ2-5; the match to TRBD2 covers 10 bases. This CDR3 has 14 amino acids. J lost 5 bases, V lost 7 bases, and 7 bases had no gene match. CDR3 sequence: CASTERGGRETQYF. CDR3 DNA, as far as it was read: TGTGCCAGCACCGAGCGGGGGGGCCGGGAGACC.

As for this clone: Read data end 3 residues before the CDR3 end; the end is taken from the germline J gene. The gene calls are TRBV11-1 and TRBJ2-1; 7 bases agree with TRBD2. Germline lookup yields CDR1 SGHAT and CDR2 FQDESV (reference sequence). V lost 2 bases, J lost 3 bases, and 4 bases stayed unmatched. CDR3 length equals 15 residues. CDR3 DNA, as far as it was read: TGTGCCAGCAGCTTAAAGCGGGACTTCTACAATGAG. Its protein product is CASSLKRDFYNE. The whole CDR3 sequence is CASSLKRDFYNEQFF.